Described below is a single T cell receptor (beta chain) sequence and its context. Its antigen is as yet unknown. This record belongs to a study of cytomegalovirus exposure and HLA in healthy donors. Germline V lookup: CDR1 SGHRS, CDR2 YFSETQ. Trimming stripped 6 bases from V and 5 bases from J, with 14 bases between. CDR3 length equals 13 residues. At collection, donors were nominally healthy, but unrecorded immune exposures were probable. Study-wide findings and caveats: TCR beta chains associated with HLA were, in a later analysis, more clonally expanded than equally common others. Previous analysis showed most TCR beta V segments were productive about 87% or about 30% of the time. A later analysis linked a missense variant in DCLRE1C to the trimming of TCR beta V and J genes.

PCR primers comprised 60 Vbeta and 13 Jbeta primers. Assay used: immunoSEQ multiplex PCR; TCRdb lists only in-frame clones, some missing. The data show over 120,000 clones, roughly 70% seen once. The sequence came from a man aged 25 to 40 in good health and CMV-seronegative. Sequencing was performed on PBMCs. The chain recombines TRBV5-1 with TRBJ1-1; the D is unclear. The CDR3 coding sequence is TGCGCCAGCATAAGCGACGGAGGGACTGAAGCTTTCTTT. Translated: CASISDGGTEAFF. The variable domain in full, with the rest retrieved from reference TRBV5-1 and TRBJ1-1, is KAGVTQTPRYLIKTRGQQVTLSCSPISGHRSVSWYQQTPGQGLQFLFEYFSETQRNKGNFPGRFSGRQFSNSRSEMNVSTLELGDSALYLCASISDGGTEAFFGQGTRLTVV.